This T cell receptor beta chain was obtained from a study of early T cells in non-severe SARS-CoV-2 infection. Findings and caveats of the study: Matches to VDJdb favored anti-spike CD8 responses and missed private and CD4 specificities.

V was trimmed by 4 bases and J by 3 bases, leaving 10 bases between them. CDR1 and CDR2 (germline): MGHRA, YSYEKL. CDR3 length: 14 amino acids. Individual cDNA molecules were tagged with unique molecular identifiers. TCRdb re-derived calls from the 5' RACE reads in MiXCR, one entry per CDR3 protein. The sample comprises over 50,000 distinct CDR3 sequences, about 16% of which are singletons, and 8% to 10% rests with the top ten. This clonotype was seen more than once but under ten times. The antigen is not known. This rearrangement joins TRBV4-1 to TRBJ1-5; a possible D gene is TRBD1 (5 bases). This sequence originates from an adult who was a healthcare worker with PCR-confirmed SARS-CoV-2 infection or an uninfected control (not recorded which). The specimen was whole blood, collected at baseline. The CDR3 DNA follows: TGCGCCAGCAGCCGCGCGGGGGACAATCAGCCCCAGCATTTT. It codes for CASSRAGDNQPQHF.